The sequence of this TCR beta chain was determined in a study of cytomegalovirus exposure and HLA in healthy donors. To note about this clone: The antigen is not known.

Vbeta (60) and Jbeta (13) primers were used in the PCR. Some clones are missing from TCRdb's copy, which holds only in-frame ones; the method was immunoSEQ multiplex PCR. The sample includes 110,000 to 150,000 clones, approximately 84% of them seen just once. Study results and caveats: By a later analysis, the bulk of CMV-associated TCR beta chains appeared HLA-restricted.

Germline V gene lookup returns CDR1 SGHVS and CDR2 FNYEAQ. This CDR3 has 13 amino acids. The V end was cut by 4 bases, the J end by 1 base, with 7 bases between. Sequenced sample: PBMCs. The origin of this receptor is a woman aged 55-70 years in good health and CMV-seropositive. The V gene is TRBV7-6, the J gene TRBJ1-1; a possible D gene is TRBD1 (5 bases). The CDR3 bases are TGTGCCAGCAGCTGGGGGGGGAACACTGAAGCTTTCTTT. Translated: CASSWGGNTEAFF.